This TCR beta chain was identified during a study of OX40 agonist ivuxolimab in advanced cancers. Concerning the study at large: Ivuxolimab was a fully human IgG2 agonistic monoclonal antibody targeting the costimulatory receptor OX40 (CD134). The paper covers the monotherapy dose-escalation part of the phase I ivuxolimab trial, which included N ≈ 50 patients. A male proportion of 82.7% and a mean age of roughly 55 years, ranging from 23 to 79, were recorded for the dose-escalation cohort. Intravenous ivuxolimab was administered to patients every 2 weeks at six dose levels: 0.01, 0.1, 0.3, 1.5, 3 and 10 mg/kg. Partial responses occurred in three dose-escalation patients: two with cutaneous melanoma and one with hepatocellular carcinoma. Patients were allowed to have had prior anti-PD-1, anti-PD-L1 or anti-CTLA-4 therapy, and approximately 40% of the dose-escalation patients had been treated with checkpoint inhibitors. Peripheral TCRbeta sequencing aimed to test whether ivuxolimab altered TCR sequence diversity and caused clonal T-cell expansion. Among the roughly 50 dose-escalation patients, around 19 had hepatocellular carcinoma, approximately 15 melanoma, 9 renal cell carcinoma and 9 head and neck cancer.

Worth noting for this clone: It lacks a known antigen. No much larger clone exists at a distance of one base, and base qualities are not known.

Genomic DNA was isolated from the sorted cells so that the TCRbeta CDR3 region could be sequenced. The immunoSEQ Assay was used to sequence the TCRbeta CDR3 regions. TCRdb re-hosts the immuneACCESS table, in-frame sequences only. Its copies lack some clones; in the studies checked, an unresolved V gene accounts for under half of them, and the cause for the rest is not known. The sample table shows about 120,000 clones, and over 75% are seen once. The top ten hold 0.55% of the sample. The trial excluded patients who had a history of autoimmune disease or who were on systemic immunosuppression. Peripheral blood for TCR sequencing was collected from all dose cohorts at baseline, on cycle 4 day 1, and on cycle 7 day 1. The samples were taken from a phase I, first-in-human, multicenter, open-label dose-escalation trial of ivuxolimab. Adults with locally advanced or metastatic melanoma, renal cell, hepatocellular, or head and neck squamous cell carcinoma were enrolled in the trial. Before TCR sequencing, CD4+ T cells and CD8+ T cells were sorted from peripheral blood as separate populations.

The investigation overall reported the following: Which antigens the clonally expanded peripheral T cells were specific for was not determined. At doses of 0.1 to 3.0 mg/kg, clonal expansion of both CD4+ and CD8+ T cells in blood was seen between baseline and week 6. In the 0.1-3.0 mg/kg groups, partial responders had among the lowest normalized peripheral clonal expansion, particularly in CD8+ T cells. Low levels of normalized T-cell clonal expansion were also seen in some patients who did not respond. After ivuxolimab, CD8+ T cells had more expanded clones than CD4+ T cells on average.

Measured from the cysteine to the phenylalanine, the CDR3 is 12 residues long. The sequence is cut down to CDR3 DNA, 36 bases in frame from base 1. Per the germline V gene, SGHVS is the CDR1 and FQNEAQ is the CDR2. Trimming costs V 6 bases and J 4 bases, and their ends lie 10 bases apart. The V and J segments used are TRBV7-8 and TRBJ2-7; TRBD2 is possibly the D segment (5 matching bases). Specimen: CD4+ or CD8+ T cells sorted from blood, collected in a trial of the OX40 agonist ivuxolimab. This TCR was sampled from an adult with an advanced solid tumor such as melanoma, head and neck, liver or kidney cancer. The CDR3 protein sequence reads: CASSLRAYEQYF. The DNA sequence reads TGTGCCAGCAGTCTGAGGGCGTACGAGCAGTACTTC.